The 22 T cell receptor beta chains below all came from one sample that was sequenced in a study of blood T cell repertoires in COVID-19. Assay used: immunoSEQ multiplex PCR; TCRdb lists only in-frame clones, some missing. The repertoire holds 200,000 to 300,000 clones, with roughly 86% as singletons. Sequenced input: peripheral blood. The receptors derive from a man aged 35-49 years who had recovered from COVID-19.

The chain is built from TRBV2 and TRBJ2-5, with 11 bases lining up with TRBD2. Germline trimming cut 8 bases from V and 5 bases from J; bases unmatched to any gene: 13. This CDR3 contains 16 residues. Germline-derived CDR1 and CDR2 are SNHLY and FYNNEI. CDR3 amino acids: CASSALGSGGAETQYF. CDR3 nucleotide sequence: TGTGCCAGCTCGGCCTTAGGTAGCGGGGGGGCCGAGACCCAGTACTTC.

The chain employs TRBV27 and TRBJ2-1; 9 bases align to TRBD2. Per germline, CDR1 MNHEY and CDR2 SMNVEV (reference sequence). The CDR3 covers 15 residues. Trimming took 6 bases from V and 7 from J; bases not matched to a gene: 10. For the CDR3, the DNA is TGTGCCAGCAGCGGGGCGGGAGGGCCTTGGAATGAGCAGTTCTTC. Its translation is CASSGAGGPWNEQFF.

The chain is built from TRBV27 and TRBJ2-1; D is uncertain. Germline V lookup: CDR1 MNHEY, CDR2 SMNVEV (reference sequence). Trimming cost V 10 bases and J 5 bases, with 12 bases left between them. The CDR3 consists of 12 residues. The CDR3 sequence is CATSPTDNEQFF. The CDR3 nucleotides are TGTGCCACCTCTCCTACAGACAATGAGCAGTTCTTC.

The J gene is TRBJ1-6, the V gene TRBV28; the match to TRBD1 covers 7 bases. Trimming cost V 2 bases and J 6 bases; bases outside gene matches: 13. Germline-derived CDR1 and CDR2 are MDHEN and SYDVKM. CDR3 length equals 18 residues. The CDR3 region is CASSLPRNGAGGNSPLHF. As DNA, the CDR3 is TGTGCCAGCAGTTTACCACGGAACGGGGCAGGGGGTAATTCACCCCTCCACTTT.

V usage is TRBV19 and J usage is TRBJ1-2, with 11 bases identical to TRBD1. In germline, CDR1 is LNHDA, CDR2 SQIVND (reference sequence). Losses at the gene ends were 3 bases for V and 5 bases for J; bases not matched to a gene: 8. CDR3 size: 16 residues. CDR3 region: CASSIFLGTGGYGYTF. CDR3 bases: TGTGCCAGTAGTATCTTCCTCGGGACAGGGGGTTATGGCTACACCTTC.

The chain combines TRBV3-1 (or the pseudogene TRBV3-2) with TRBJ2-3, with D hard to call. From germline, CDR1 is LGHDT and CDR2 YNNKEL (reference sequence). The CDR3 covers 13 residues. V shed 1 base and J shed 7 bases, with 9 bases lying between them. CDR3 DNA sequence: TGTGCCAGCAGCCAAGTCCCGGGTAATACGCAGTATTTT. As protein: CASSQVPGNTQYF.

This clone was observed a handful of times. This sequence joins TRBV7-8 and TRBJ1-1; 7 positions agree with TRBD1. This CDR3 has 14 residues. The V gene's germline CDR1 is SGHVS and CDR2 FQNEAQ. V gave up 4 bases and J gave up 7 bases; unmatched junction bases: 9. CDR3 bases: TGTGCCAGCAGCTCCAACAGGGGTAATAATGAAGCTTTCTTT. It specifies CASSSNRGNNEAFF.

The chain uses TRBV7-9 and TRBJ1-1, with TRBD1 as a possible D gene (6 bases). The germline V gene has CDR1 SEHNR and CDR2 FQNEAQ (reference sequence). CDR3 length: 15 amino acids. Trimming removed 5 bases from V and 4 bases from J, with 17 bases in between. The CDR3 region has the DNA TGTGCCAGCAGCCCTCAGGACAGAAGAGGCACTGAAGCTTTCTTT. Translated, it gives CASSPQDRRGTEAFF.

V gene TRBV7-8 combines with J gene TRBJ1-1; D is ambiguous. V lost 5 bases and J lost 0, with 10 bases in between. The CDR3 spans 14 residues. CDR1 and CDR2 (germline): SGHVS, FQNEAQ. CDR3 sequence reads: CASSLSTMNTEAFF. The CDR3 DNA reads as TGTGCCAGCAGCCTCAGTACGATGAACACTGAAGCTTTCTTT.

The rearrangement uses TRBV4-3 and TRBJ2-1, with 8 nucleotides matching TRBD2. V gave up 3 bases and J gave up 8 bases; unmatched junction bases: 9. Germline loops: CDR1 LGHNA, CDR2 YSLEER. The CDR3 consists of 15 residues. The CDR3 sequence is CASSHQLAANDEQFF. CDR3 DNA: TGCGCCAGCAGCCACCAACTAGCGGCCAATGATGAGCAGTTCTTC.

The rearrangement joins TRBV4-1 to TRBJ2-1, with unresolved D. Trimming shortened V by 0 bases and J by 7 bases, and 13 bases separated the two germline ends. The CDR3 spans 15 residues. Germline V lookup: CDR1 MGHRA, CDR2 YSYEKL. As DNA, the CDR3 is TGCGCCAGCAGCCAAGATCCCTCATCGGGTAATGAGCAGTTCTTC. Its protein product is CASSQDPSSGNEQFF.

The chain uses TRBV2 and TRBJ1-4; D unresolved. The CDR3 has 14 residues. Trimming removed 6 bases from V and 8 bases from J, with 16 bases in between. Germline V gives CDR1 SNHLY, CDR2 FYNNEI. CDR3 residues: CASSRWTVGEKLFF. CDR3 nucleotides: TGTGCCAGCAGCAGGTGGACTGTCGGCGAAAAACTGTTTTTT.

CDR3 sequence: CASSLGGANTEAFF. For the CDR3, the DNA is TGTGCCAGCAGTTTGGGAGGGGCGAACACTGAAGCTTTCTTT. The chain has TRBV28 and TRBJ1-1, with D perhaps matching TRBD1 (5 bases). This CDR3 is built from 14 residues. V lost 3 bases, J lost 1 base, and 9 bases lay in between. From germline, CDR1 is MDHEN and CDR2 SYDVKM.

The rearrangement uses TRBV19 and TRBJ1-1; 9 bases match TRBD1. There are 15 residues in the CDR3. Germline V gene data show CDR1 as LNHDA and CDR2 as SQIVND (reference sequence). Trimming at V came to 5 bases and at J to 4 bases, leaving 8 bases not matched to a gene. This CDR3 reads CASSLIQGAVTEAFF. CDR3 DNA: TGTGCCAGTAGTCTAATACAGGGGGCGGTCACTGAAGCTTTCTTT.

The V call is TRBV19, the J call TRBJ1-6; 7 nucleotides line up with TRBD1. V trimming: 6 bases; J trimming: 7 bases; junction bases outside the gene matches: 6. From germline, CDR1 is LNHDA and CDR2 SQIVND (reference sequence). This CDR3 region has 14 residues. The CDR3 DNA is TGTGCCAGTAGGGTGACAGGGAAAAATTCACCCCTCCACTTT. Its translation is CASRVTGKNSPLHF.

This chain joins TRBV9 and TRBJ2-3; 8 nucleotides agree with TRBD2. Trimming at V came to 3 bases and at J to 4 bases, leaving 7 bases not matched to a gene. Germline lookup yields CDR1 SGDLS and CDR2 YYNGEE. This CDR3 region has 15 residues. The CDR3 DNA reads TGTGCCAGCAGCGATGATCGGACTAGCCCAGATACGCAGTATTTT. It specifies CASSDDRTSPDTQYF.

The chain uses TRBV19 and TRBJ2-3; TRBD2 might be the D (5 bases). Trimming removed 7 bases from V and 4 bases from J, with 9 bases in between. CDR1 is LNHDA, CDR2 SQIVND, per germline (reference sequence). The CDR3 totals 12 residues. Here the CDR3 DNA reads TGTGCCAGTAAGAGAGGGCCAGATACGCAGTATTTT. Amino acid sequence: CASKRGPDTQYF.

The chain combines TRBV5-1 with TRBJ2-2, with D perhaps matching TRBD2 (5 bases). Germline V gene lookup returns CDR1 SGHRS and CDR2 YFSETQ. Between the trimmed V and J ends, which lost 1 base and 7 bases, there was a span of 11 bases. CDR3 length: 14 amino acids. CDR3 amino acids: CASSLRLASGELFF. The CDR3 DNA follows: TGCGCCAGCAGCTTGAGGCTAGCCAGCGGGGAGCTGTTTTTT.

The chain recombines TRBV29-1 with TRBJ2-3, with 7 positions matching TRBD1. CDR1 is SQVTM and CDR2 is ANQGSEA in the germline V gene. The CDR3 sequence is 14 residues long. V was pared by 7 bases and J by 2 bases, with 9 bases of the junction left unmatched. The CDR3 DNA is TGCAGCGCTCGACAGGGTTTGGTCACAGATACGCAGTATTTT. It encodes CSARQGLVTDTQYF.

J is TRBJ1-5 and V is TRBV19; 8 bases fit TRBD1. This CDR3 has 14 residues. V lost 3 bases and J lost 6; bases outside the gene matches: 4. Per the germline V gene, CDR1 is LNHDA and CDR2 is SQIVND (reference sequence). DNA for the CDR3: TGTGCCAGTAGTATCCGCAGGGGGCTTCAGCCCCAGCATTTT. Translation: CASSIRRGLQPQHF.

The chain employs TRBV7-2 and TRBJ1-1, with a tentative D call TRBD1 (6 bases). Germline V gene sequence: CDR1 SGHTA, CDR2 FQGNSA. CDR3 size: 14 residues. V dropped 5 bases and J dropped 5 bases, with 15 bases sitting between them. CDR3 region: CASSLLRGGTEAFF. The CDR3 DNA reads TGTGCCAGCAGCCTTCTAAGGGGGGGGACTGAAGCTTTCTTT.

The genes are TRBV4-1 and TRBJ2-7; the match to TRBD1 covers 8 bases. This CDR3 has 15 amino acids. V was pared by 2 bases and J by 1 base, with 4 bases of the junction left unmatched. CDR1 MGHRA and CDR2 YSYEKL come from the germline V gene. This chain's CDR3 is CASSQLDRASYEQYF. In DNA form, the CDR3 reads TGCGCCAGCAGCCAATTGGACAGGGCTTCCTACGAGCAGTACTTC.